This T cell receptor beta chain was profiled in a study of PD-1 and CTLA-4 blockade in melanoma. Data came from immunoSEQ multiplex PCR; TCRdb stores just in-frame clones and leaves some out. The top ten hold roughly 6% of the sample, which has about 32,000 clones, roughly nine tenths seen once. Germline V gene lookup returns CDR1 LGHNT and CDR2 FRNRAP. V shed 3 bases, J shed 8 bases, and the junction held 18 bases outside the gene matches. The CDR3 has 17 residues. The sequencing used CD8+ T cells from peripheral blood, collected from a patient given anti-PD-1 treatment. This clonotype was obtained from a human donor with melanoma. This chain connects TRBV12-5 to TRBJ1-2; 7 bases align to TRBD1. This CDR3 is CASGFLVSRDSDEGYTF. As DNA, the CDR3 is TGTGCTAGTGGTTTTCTCGTGTCCCGGGACAGTGACGAGGGCTACACCTTC. Complete variable domain (other parts from reference TRBV12-5 and TRBJ1-2): DARVTQTPRHKVTEMGQEVTMRCQPILGHNTVFWYRQTMMQGLELLAYFRNRAPLDDSGMPKDRFSAEMPDATLATLKIQPSEPRDSAVYFCASGFLVSRDSDEGYTFGSGTRLTVV.